This T cell receptor (beta chain) originates from a study of radiotherapy plus CTLA-4 blockade in lung cancer. The method was immunoSEQ multiplex PCR; TCRdb's version includes in-frame clones alone and lacks a portion of them. The sample includes around 130,000 clones, 80% to 90% of them seen just once. Findings of the study overall: Researchers report tumor-derived TCR clones expanding in blood after radiotherapy plus ipilimumab.

Notes on this clone: Its cognate antigen is unknown.

The CDR3 length is 18 residues. The starting material was peripheral blood, obtained from a patient treated with radiotherapy plus ipilimumab. The V and J genes are TRBV21-1 and TRBJ1-1; the table gives TRBD1 as D, unverified against the DNA. TRBV21-1 is marked as a pseudogene. This receptor was identified in a human donor with non-small cell lung cancer that progressed on radiotherapy plus ipilimumab. The CDR3 protein is CASSKVDPTGTQNTEAFF. The CDR3 nucleotides are TGTGCCAGCAGCAAAGTGGATCCAACCGGGACACAAAACACTGAAGCTTTCTTT.